These 2 T cell receptor beta chains share one sample of origin, sequenced in a study of identical twins. TCRdb re-called the 5' RACE reads through MiXCR, storing one row per CDR3 protein. Counted here are roughly 770,000 distinct CDR3 sequences, roughly 18% occurring once; the ten biggest clones make up 10% to 15%. These data also featured in a second study, about T cells expressing NK-cell markers.

Specimen: PBMCs. These receptors all come from a woman between 18 and 30 years old in good health.

The V gene is TRBV13, the J gene TRBJ2-2; D remains unclear. This CDR3 region has 15 residues. In germline, CDR1 is PRHDT, CDR2 FYEKMQ (reference sequence). V dropped 5 bases and J dropped 7 bases, with 17 bases sitting between them. The DNA of the CDR3 is TGTGCCAGCAGCCAAACCGGGCCCATAGTCGGGGAGCTGTTTTTT. This translates into CASSQTGPIVGELFF.

The genes are TRBV20-1 and TRBJ2-2; unclear D gene. Trimming pared 4 bases from V and 4 bases from J, leaving 7 bases between. Per germline, CDR1 DFQATT and CDR2 SNEGSKA (reference sequence). This CDR3 spans 12 amino acids. The CDR3 is CSAIGSTGELFF. Written as DNA, the CDR3 is TGCAGTGCTATAGGTAGCACCGGGGAGCTGTTTTTT.